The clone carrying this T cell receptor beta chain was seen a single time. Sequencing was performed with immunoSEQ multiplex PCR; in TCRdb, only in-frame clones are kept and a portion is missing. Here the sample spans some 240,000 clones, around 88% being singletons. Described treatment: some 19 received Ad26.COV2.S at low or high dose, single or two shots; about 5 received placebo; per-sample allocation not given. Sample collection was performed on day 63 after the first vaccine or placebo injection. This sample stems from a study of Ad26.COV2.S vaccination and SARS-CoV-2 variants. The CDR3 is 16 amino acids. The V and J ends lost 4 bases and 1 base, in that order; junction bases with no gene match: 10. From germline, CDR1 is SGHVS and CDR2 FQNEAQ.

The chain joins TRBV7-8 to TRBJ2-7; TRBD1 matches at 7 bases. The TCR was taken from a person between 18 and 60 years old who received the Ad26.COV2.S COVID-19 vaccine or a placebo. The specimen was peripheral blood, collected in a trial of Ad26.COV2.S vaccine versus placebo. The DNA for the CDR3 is TGTGCCAGCAGCTCACTCCCTTCGACAGGGTCCTACGAGCAGTACTTC. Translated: CASSSLPSTGSYEQYF.